This TCR beta chain was recorded in a study of shared clonotypes between healthy human individuals. Only in-frame clones appear in the TCRdb table, and some are missing; sequencing was by immunoSEQ multiplex PCR. The data show 2,500,000 or so clones, 85% to 95% seen once. The CDR3 covers 13 residues. The V segment lost 5 bases and the J segment 6 bases; nucleotides outside the gene matches: 3. CDR1 and CDR2 from the germline V gene are MDHEN and SYDVKM. The chain employs TRBV28 and TRBJ1-2, with TRBD1 matching over 10 bases. The source is a man between 18 and 35 years old in good health. Some clones in this sample may be carry-over from other donors' samples. The sample consisted of naive CD4+ T cells from PBMCs. The subset is: CD45RA+ positively selected. The CDR3 region is CASSPDRGHGYTF. In nucleotides, the CDR3 is TGTGCCAGCAGTCCCGACAGGGGGCATGGCTACACCTTC.